What follows are 5 T cell receptor beta chains derived from one specimen sequenced in a study of shared clonotypes between healthy human individuals. TCRdb's table, derived via immunoSEQ multiplex PCR, lists solely in-frame clones and lacks some. The table has about 1 million clones, 70% to 80% seen once. Sequenced sample: memory CD4+ T cells sorted from blood. Specified subset: CD45RA-negative fraction. Receptor source: a man aged 18 to 30 in good health.

The gene calls are TRBV29-1 and TRBJ2-1; D not resolved. The CDR3 is made up of 15 amino acids. V lost 3 bases and J lost 2, with 14 bases in between. CDR1 SQVTM and CDR2 ANQGSEA come from the germline V gene. The CDR3 spells CSVETGPTTYNEQFF. The CDR3 bases are TGCAGCGTTGAGACCGGACCGACGACCTACAATGAGCAGTTCTTC.

V usage is TRBV5-5 and J usage is TRBJ1-3, with unresolved D. Germline lookup yields CDR1 SGHKS and CDR2 YYEKEE (reference sequence). Trimming cost V 0 bases and J 0 bases, with 7 bases left between them. This CDR3 region has 15 residues. The CDR3 DNA sequence: TGTGCCAGCAGCTTGGTCCGAACCTCTGGAAACACCATATATTTT. It codes for CASSLVRTSGNTIYF. The full variable domain, with the rest looked up from reference TRBV5-5 and TRBJ1-3, is DAGVTQSPTHLIKTRGQQVTLRCSPISGHKSVSWYQQVLGQGPQFIFQYYEKEERGRGNFPDRFSARQFPNYSSELNVNALLLGDSALYLCASSLVRTSGNTIYFGEGSWLTVV.

The chain couples TRBV2 to TRBJ1-2, with TRBD1 identical over 8 bases. Germline loops: CDR1 SNHLY, CDR2 FYNNEI. The CDR3 extends over 13 amino acids. Trimming cost V 8 bases and J 3 bases; bases outside gene matches: 5. The DNA of the CDR3 is TGTGCCAGCCGCAGGGGGCAATACTATGGCTACACCTTC. This sequence encodes CASRRGQYYGYTF.

This clone is a singleton in its sample. Within the sample, other DNA sequences also encode this same CDR3. CDR3 sequence: CASSSRTGYEQYF. In DNA form, the CDR3 reads TGTGCCAGCAGCTCCCGGACAGGCTACGAGCAGTACTTC. V is TRBV7-2 and J is TRBJ2-7; TRBD1 matches 7 bases. CDR3 length: 13 residues. Germline CDR1 reads SGHTA; CDR2 reads FQGNSA. V lost 4 bases to trimming and J lost 3 bases; unmatched junction nucleotides: 3.

The CDR3 loop reads CASSLAPSGANVLTF. In DNA, the CDR3 is TGTGCCAGCAGCTTAGCTCCCTCTGGGGCCAACGTCCTGACTTTC. The V gene is TRBV7-8, the J gene TRBJ2-6; D is unresolved. Trimming took 0 bases from V and 0 from J, leaving 3 bases between them. In germline, CDR1 is SGHVS, CDR2 FQNEAQ. The CDR3 covers 15 residues.